Following are 8 T cell receptor beta chains from one sample sequenced in a study of blood T cell repertoires in COVID-19. Using immunoSEQ multiplex PCR, the repertoire was profiled, and TCRdb retains in-frame clones only, with some absent. The data hold around 92,000 clones, with 83% observed a single time. Sequenced: peripheral blood. The source is a woman aged 80 or over with acute or convalescent COVID-19.

This clone appeared once. The V call is TRBV7-2, the J call TRBJ1-4; D is unresolved. This CDR3 has 15 residues. The germline CDR1 and CDR2 sequences are SGHTA and FQGNSA. V lost 3 bases and J lost 8, with 16 bases in between. CDR3 sequence reads: CASSFTEGGWEKLFF. The CDR3 nucleotides are TGTGCCAGCAGCTTTACCGAGGGCGGTTGGGAAAAACTGTTTTTT.

This rearrangement joins TRBV10-3 to TRBJ2-7, with 8 bases aligning to TRBD2. Trimming took 6 bases from V and 0 from J; bases not matched to a gene: 1. Germline assignment: CDR1 ENHRY and CDR2 SYGVKD. CDR3 length: 13 residues. In DNA form, the CDR3 reads TGTGCCATCAGGAGCGGGAGCTCCTACGAGCAGTACTTC. Protein: CAIRSGSSYEQYF.

The V and J genes are TRBV24-1 and TRBJ2-7; D is undetermined. V lost 2 bases and J lost 5, with 6 bases in between. CDR1 and CDR2 (germline): KGHDR, SFDVKD. CDR3 length equals 12 residues. The CDR3 sequence is CATSDSPNEQYF. For the CDR3, the DNA is TGTGCCACCAGTGATTCCCCCAACGAGCAGTACTTC.

The chain is built from TRBV4-1 and TRBJ2-5, with 7 bases matching TRBD2. Germline lookup yields CDR1 MGHRA and CDR2 YSYEKL. This CDR3 region has 15 residues. After removal of 1 base from V and 5 bases from J, the junction contained 7 bases not matched to a gene. The CDR3 DNA follows: TGCGCCAGCAGCCAAGGGGGCGGGAGTTGGGAGACCCAGTACTTC. Amino acids: CASSQGGGSWETQYF.

Here the CDR3 DNA reads TGTGCCAGTAGTACAGGACTAGCGGGGGGAGTGGCCCAGTACTTC. Amino acids: CASSTGLAGGVAQYF. The chain combines TRBV19 with TRBJ2-5, with 14 bases matching TRBD2. Trimming cost V 4 bases and J 9 bases; bases outside gene matches: 7. This CDR3 has 15 residues. CDR1 LNHDA and CDR2 SQIVND come from the germline V gene (reference sequence).

By its share, this clone is large. The chain links TRBV7-6 to TRBJ2-7, with TRBD2 as a possible D gene (6 bases). The ends were cut back, 1 base at V and 3 bases at J, with 13 bases in the middle. Germline V gene lookup returns CDR1 SGHVS and CDR2 FNYEAQ. This CDR3 spans 15 amino acids. The CDR3: CASSLEIADLYEQYF. DNA of the CDR3: TGTGCCAGCAGCTTAGAAATAGCGGACCTCTACGAGCAGTACTTC.

This chain uses TRBV5-1 with TRBJ2-7, with D perhaps matching TRBD2 (7 bases). This CDR3 region has 15 residues. Between the trimmed V and J ends, which lost 6 bases and 0 bases, there was a span of 16 bases. Germline values: CDR1 SGHRS, CDR2 YFSETQ. The CDR3 sequence is CASNPGGASSYEQYF. The CDR3 coding sequence is TGCGCCAGCAACCCGGGGGGCGCGAGCTCCTACGAGCAGTACTTC.

This clone has only a few counts. The J gene is TRBJ1-2, the V gene TRBV12-3 or TRBV12-4, with unresolved D. The V gene lost 6 bases and the J gene lost 4 bases, with 9 bases spanning the gap. This CDR3 comprises 12 residues. Written as DNA, the CDR3 is TGTGCCAGCAGCCGGGAGAGCTATGGCTACACCTTC. Translation gives CASSRESYGYTF.